The present T cell receptor (beta chain) was sequenced within a study of T cells after yellow fever vaccination. General study results and limits: Abundant contaminating clonotypes from the bulk population could appear in FACS-sorted repertoires. Weaker overall was a secondary response that nonetheless peaked faster, on day 5 versus 15. Booster sampling recovered most clones from primary vaccination (96% CD4, 80% to 90% CD8).

This clonotype was observed a handful of times. Its cognate antigen is unknown. Looked up from germline, CDR1 is SGHTS and CDR2 is YDEGEE. Losses at the gene ends were 3 bases for V and 10 bases for J; bases not matched to a gene: 9. This CDR3 comprises 13 residues. TCRdb re-called the 5' RACE reads with MiXCR, one entry per CDR3 protein. The data show under 250,000 distinct CDR3 sequences, 6.9% seen once. The TCR comes from a man aged 25 to 45 who received the YFV17D yellow fever vaccine. The gene calls are TRBV5-8 and TRBJ1-1, with 7 bases lining up with TRBD1. This specimen was CD4+ T cells sorted from PBMCs, taken 15 days after the yellow fever booster vaccination. In nucleotides, the CDR3 is TGTGCCAGCAGCTCGCCGACAGGGATTGGAGCTTTCTTT. This translates into CASSSPTGIGAFF.